What follows is one TCR beta chain and its context. Per the germline V gene, CDR1 is MDHEN and CDR2 is SYDVKM. The CDR3 runs 17 residues. The ends were cut back, 5 bases at V and 0 bases at J, with 14 bases in the middle. The data are from a study of blood T cell repertoires in COVID-19. Study in general: The origin of the acute and convalescent COVID-19 samples was the United States, Italy and Spain.

Authors' data handling: Reference gene primer amplification gave nucleated cell count estimates. Profiling relied on immunoSEQ multiplex PCR, and the TCRdb table lists in-frame clones only, not all of them. The DNA gave D and trimming, while V, J and clone size come from that table. The sample lists approximately 350,000 clones; about nine tenths were seen once. The chain joins TRBV28 to TRBJ1-6, with D possibly matching TRBD1 (6 bases). The sequencing input was peripheral blood. This sequence was found in a woman aged 70-85 years with COVID-19, enrolled during active disease. CDR3 sequence (DNA): TGTGCCAGCAGTCCAGACGGACAGATCTCCTATAATTCACCCCTCCACTTT. Its protein product is CASSPDGQISYNSPLHF.